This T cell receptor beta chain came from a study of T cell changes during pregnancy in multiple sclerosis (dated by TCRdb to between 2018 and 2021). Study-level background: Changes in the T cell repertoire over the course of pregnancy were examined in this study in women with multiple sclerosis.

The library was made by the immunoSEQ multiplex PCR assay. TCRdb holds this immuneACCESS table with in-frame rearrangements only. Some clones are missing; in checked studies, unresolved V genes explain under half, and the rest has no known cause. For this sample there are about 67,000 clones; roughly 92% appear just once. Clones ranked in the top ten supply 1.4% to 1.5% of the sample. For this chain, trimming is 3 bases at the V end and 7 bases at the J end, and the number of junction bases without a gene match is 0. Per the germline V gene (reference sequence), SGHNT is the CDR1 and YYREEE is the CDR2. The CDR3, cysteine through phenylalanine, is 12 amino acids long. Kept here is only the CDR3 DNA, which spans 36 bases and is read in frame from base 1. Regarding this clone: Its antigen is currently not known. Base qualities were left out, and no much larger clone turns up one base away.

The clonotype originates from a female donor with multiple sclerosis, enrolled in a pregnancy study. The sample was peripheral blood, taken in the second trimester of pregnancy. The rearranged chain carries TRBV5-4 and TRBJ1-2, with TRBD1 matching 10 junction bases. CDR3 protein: CASSWDRGGYTF. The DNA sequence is TGTGCCAGCAGCTGGGACAGGGGTGGCTACACCTTC.